This TCR beta chain was recorded in a study of T cell responses to AZD1222 COVID-19 vaccine. The study's findings and limits: Vaccine-associated CD4 TCRs spanned spike, dominant at 160-218 and 743-854.

Sequencing used immunoSEQ multiplex PCR; TCRdb keeps in-frame clones, though not all of them. The sample includes 180,000 or so clones, 94% of them seen just once. To note about this clone: Its matching antigen is unknown.

The sequence derives from an adult in good health. Source: peripheral blood, taken on day 0 of AZD1222 vaccination.

DNA for the CDR3: TGTGCCAGTAGTATGGGACCGAGTCGATCTAATGAGCAGTTCTTC. It translates to CASSMGPSRSNEQFF. V gene TRBV19 combines with J gene TRBJ2-1; D may be TRBD1 or TRBD2 (5 bases each). CDR1 LNHDA and CDR2 SQIVND come from the germline V gene (reference sequence). With 3 bases removed from V and 7 bases from J, the gap between germline ends came to 16 bases. CDR3 length equals 15 residues.